This TCR beta chain was sequenced for a study of T cell responses to AZD1222 COVID-19 vaccine. The assay was immunoSEQ multiplex PCR, and TCRdb's table has in-frame clones only and misses some. The sample contains more than 100,000 clones, around nine tenths of which appear only once. Germline V gene sequence: CDR1 SEHNR, CDR2 FQNEAQ (reference sequence). V lost 8 bases and J lost 4; bases outside the gene matches: 4. The CDR3 is 13 residues long. The sample was peripheral blood, taken on day 0 of AZD1222 vaccination. The TCR sequence derives from an adult in good health. The chain is built from TRBV7-9 and TRBJ1-5; TRBD1 matches at 8 bases. The CDR3 protein is CASAQGENQPQHF. The CDR3 nucleotides read TGTGCCAGCGCACAGGGGGAAAATCAGCCCCAGCATTTT. The variable domain in full, completed from reference TRBV7-9 and TRBJ1-5, reads DTGVSQNPRHKITKRGQNVTFRCDPISEHNRLYWYRQTLGQGPEFLTYFQNEAQLEKSRLLSDRFSAERPKGSFSTLEIQRTEQGDSAMYLCASAQGENQPQHFGDGTRLSIL.